The rows below give T cell receptor beta chains drawn from one sample of a study of human T cells and chemical hapten exposure. TCRdb fed the RACE reads into MiXCR, producing one record per CDR3 protein. The data show roughly 120,000 distinct CDR3 sequences, with around 10% seen just once and more than 1.3% held by the top ten. Sequenced here: whole blood, sampled in connection with sensitization to the hapten diphenylcyclopropenone (DPC). The source is a woman between 50 and 59 years old with alopecia areata. Some clones in this sample may be carry-over from other donors' samples. Both conserved end residues are part of each CDR3. A D gene is named only where the DNA matches it firmly. Size is stated for part of the rows, as once, few or many counts, or as a class when the clone is expanded.

v_gene,j_gene,abundance,d_gene,CDR3nt,CDR3aa
TRBV28,TRBJ2-7,NA,TRBD1,TGTGCCAGCAGTCCCCCCTCCGGGACAGGGAGCGAGCAGTACTTC,CASSPPSGTGSEQYF
TRBV4-1,TRBJ1-1,NA,NA,TGCGCCAGCAGCAAAGGGGAGGGGACTGAAGCTTTCTTT,CASSKGEGTEAFF
TRBV6-1,TRBJ2-1,few,TRBD1,TGTGCCAGCAGGAAGACAGGGGGCTCCTACAATGAGCAGTTCTTC,CASRKTGGSYNEQFF
TRBV5-1,TRBJ2-1,many,TRBD2,TGCGCCAGCAGTCCCGGGACTAGCGGTCTCAATGAGCAGTTCTTC,CASSPGTSGLNEQFF
TRBV7-2,TRBJ1-2,few,NA,TGTGCCAGCAGGGGGGGAAGTGAAGGCTACACCTTC,CASRGGSEGYTF
TRBV7-6,TRBJ2-5,NA,TRBD2,TGTGCCAGCAGCCGCGGGGGGGCAGGAGGAGAGACCCAGTACTTC,CASSRGGAGGETQYF
TRBV28,TRBJ1-5,few,NA,TGTGCCAGCCTGGCGTATAGCAATCAGCCCCAGCATTTT,CASLAYSNQPQHF
TRBV14,TRBJ2-5,many,TRBD1,TGTGCCAGCAGCCAAGACCTTTTCGGGACAGAGGAGACCCAGTACTTC,CASSQDLFGTEETQYF
TRBV29-1,TRBJ2-6,few,NA,TGCAGCGTCAGTACTTACAGGGTCTCTGGGGCCAACGTCCTGACTTTC,CSVSTYRVSGANVLTF
TRBV19,TRBJ2-6,few,NA,TGTGCCAGTACCCCCATGGCGGGGGCCAACGTCCTGACTTTC,CASTPMAGANVLTF
TRBV24-1,TRBJ2-2,few,TRBD2,TGTGCCACCAGTGATGAGGGACTAGGCGGCACCGGGGAGCTGTTTTTT,CATSDEGLGGTGELFF
TRBV28,TRBJ2-5,few,NA,TGTGCCAGTTCACGGGAAGTCGAGACCCAGTACTTC,CASSREVETQYF
TRBV7-9,TRBJ2-1,many,TRBD2,TGTGCCAGCAGCCCCTCCCGCGGGACTAGGAGGATATCAGAGCAGTTCTTC,CASSPSRGTRRISEQFF
TRBV28,TRBJ1-5,few,TRBD1,TGTGCCAGCAGTTCCCCGGGACAGGGCCCGGCGGATCAGCCCCAGCATTTT,CASSSPGQGPADQPQHF
TRBV29-1,TRBJ1-2,many,TRBD1,TGCAGCGTTTCTCAACAGGGGCCCTATGGCTACACCTTC,CSVSQQGPYGYTF
TRBV29-1,TRBJ1-1,many,NA,TGCAGCGTTCGCCAGGCCACTGAAGCTTTCTTT,CSVRQATEAFF
TRBV28,TRBJ2-7,few,NA,TGTGCCAGCAGTTTATCAGGTCAAGCCTACGAGCAGTACTTC,CASSLSGQAYEQYF
TRBV10-1,TRBJ1-5,NA,NA,TGCGCCAGCCCCAAGAGGGGGTTTTTACTAAATAGCAATCAGCCCCAGCATTTT,CASPKRGFLLNSNQPQHF
TRBV28,TRBJ1-1,NA,NA,TGTGCCAGCAGTTTAGGAGGGGGGAGAGATGAAGCTTTCTTT,CASSLGGGRDEAFF
TRBV28,TRBJ2-7,NA,NA,TGTGCCAGCATGAGGGACTGGTTCTACGAGCAGTACTTC,CASMRDWFYEQYF
TRBV12-3/TRBV12-4,TRBJ2-3,NA,TRBD2,TGTGCCAGCAGAGGGACTAGGGGTTTGACGCAGTATTTT,CASRGTRGLTQYF
TRBV11-2,TRBJ2-5,many,NA,TGTGCCAGCAGCTTATCTCCCAATGTTGCAGAAGAGACCCAGTACTTC,CASSLSPNVAEETQYF
TRBV6-5,TRBJ2-1,many,TRBD2,TGTGCCAGCAGTTCTCCAAAGTTAGCGGGAGGGCCGGGCAATGAGCAGTTCTTC,CASSSPKLAGGPGNEQFF